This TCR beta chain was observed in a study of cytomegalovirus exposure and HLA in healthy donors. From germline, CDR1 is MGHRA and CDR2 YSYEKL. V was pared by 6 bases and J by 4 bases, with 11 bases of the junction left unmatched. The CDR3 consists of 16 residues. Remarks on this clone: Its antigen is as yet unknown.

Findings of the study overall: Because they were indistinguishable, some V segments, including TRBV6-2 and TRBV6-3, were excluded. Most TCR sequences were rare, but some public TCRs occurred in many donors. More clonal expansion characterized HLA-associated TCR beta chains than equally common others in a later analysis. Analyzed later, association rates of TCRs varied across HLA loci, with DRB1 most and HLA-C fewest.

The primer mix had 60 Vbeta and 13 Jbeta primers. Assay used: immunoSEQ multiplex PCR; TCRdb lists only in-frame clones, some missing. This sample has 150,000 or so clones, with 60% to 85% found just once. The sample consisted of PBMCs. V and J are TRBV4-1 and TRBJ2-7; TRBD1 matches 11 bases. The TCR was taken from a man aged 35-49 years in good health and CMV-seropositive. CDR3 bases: TGCGCCAGCAGTCTCGTTTCCGGGACAGGGGGGTACGAGCAGTACTTC. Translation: CASSLVSGTGGYEQYF.